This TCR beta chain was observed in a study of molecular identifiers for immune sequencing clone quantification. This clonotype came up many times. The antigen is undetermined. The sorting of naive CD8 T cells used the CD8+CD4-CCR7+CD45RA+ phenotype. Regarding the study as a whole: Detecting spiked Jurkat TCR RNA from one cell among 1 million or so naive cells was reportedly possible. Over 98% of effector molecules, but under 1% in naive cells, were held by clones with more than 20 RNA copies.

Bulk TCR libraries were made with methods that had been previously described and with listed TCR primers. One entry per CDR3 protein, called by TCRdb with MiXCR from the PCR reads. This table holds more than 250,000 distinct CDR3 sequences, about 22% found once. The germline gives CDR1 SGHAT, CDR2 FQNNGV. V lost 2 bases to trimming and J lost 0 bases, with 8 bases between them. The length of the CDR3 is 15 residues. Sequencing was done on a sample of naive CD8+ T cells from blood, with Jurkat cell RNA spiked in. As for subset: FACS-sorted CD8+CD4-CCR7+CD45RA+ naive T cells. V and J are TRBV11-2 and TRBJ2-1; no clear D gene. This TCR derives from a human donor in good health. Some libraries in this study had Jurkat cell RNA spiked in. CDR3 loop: CASSLYLSSYNEQFF. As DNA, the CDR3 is TGTGCCAGCAGCTTATATTTGAGCTCCTACAATGAGCAGTTCTTC.